This is a list of T cell receptor beta chains from one sample in a study of T cell repertoires in cytomegalovirus infection. One entry per CDR3 protein results from TCRdb running MiXCR on the reads. The table shows some 800,000 distinct CDR3 sequences, with approximately 32% occurring only once. For these TCRs, the target antigens are not known. Specimen: cultured CD8+ T cells from PBMCs, collected from culture after CMV antigen stimulation. Every receptor here comes from a human donor in good health (CMV status not recorded). Some clones in this sample may be carry-over from other donors' samples. CDR3s include the opening cysteine and the closing phenylalanine or tryptophan. A D gene is named only where the DNA matches it firmly. Size tells how often a clone was seen (once, few, many) or the class of an expanded clone, and some rows leave it out.

clone size | D gene | J gene | V gene | CDR3 protein | CDR3 DNA
- | TRBD2 | TRBJ2-5 | TRBV12-3/TRBV12-4 | CASRSFGAGGRETQYF | TGTGCCAGCAGGTCCTTCGGGGCGGGGGGGCGAGAGACCCAGTACTTC
once | TRBD1 | TRBJ2-1 | TRBV29-1 | CSVEDGDSNYNEQFF | TGCAGCGTTGAAGATGGGGACAGCAACTACAATGAGCAGTTCTTC
few | TRBD1 | TRBJ1-6 | TRBV5-6 | CASSSGPRDSSYNSPLHF | TGTGCCAGCAGCTCGGGACCCAGGGACAGCTCCTATAATTCACCCCTCCACTTT
few | - | TRBJ1-1 | TRBV4-1 | CASSLGGINTEAFF | TGCGCCAGCAGCCTTGGGGGGATAAACACTGAAGCTTTCTTT
- | - | TRBJ2-1 | TRBV27 | CAIGWNEQFF | TGTGCCATCGGCTGGAATGAGCAGTTCTTC
- | - | TRBJ2-2 | TRBV24-1 | CATSDLLGPVTGELFF | TGTGCCACCAGTGATTTGCTCGGTCCCGTTACCGGGGAGCTGTTTTTT
- | - | TRBJ1-1 | TRBV7-6 | CASSGSRGSGTEAFF | TGTGCCAGCAGCGGAAGCAGGGGATCGGGGACTGAAGCTTTCTTT
- | - | TRBJ1-1 | TRBV7-6 | CASSQDGAEAFF | TGTGCCAGCAGCCAGGACGGAGCTGAAGCTTTCTTT
- | - | TRBJ1-5 | TRBV10-3 | CAISDTYSNQPQHF | TGTGCCATCAGTGACACGTATAGCAATCAGCCCCAGCATTTT
many | - | TRBJ2-1 | TRBV6-1 | CASSEARGPPLNEQFF | TGTGCCAGCAGTGAAGCCCGGGGGCCCCCCCTTAATGAGCAGTTCTTC
- | - | TRBJ2-5 | TRBV6-2/TRBV6-3 | CASSYSQGLQETQYF | TGTGCCAGCAGTTACTCACAGGGCCTACAAGAGACCCAGTACTTC